The clone carrying this T cell receptor (beta chain) was recorded many times. Its antigen is unidentified. Germline CDR1 reads LNHDA; CDR2 reads SQIVND (reference sequence). J gave up 5 bases and V 4 bases, and 7 bases lay outside the gene matches. This CDR3 has 14 amino acids. This sample was taken from a study of CD8 T cells in ankylosing spondylitis. Study findings and constraints: Significantly higher representation of disease-linked clones was reported for matched ankylosing spondylitis synovial fluid. Blood from ankylosing spondylitis patients appeared to carry a characteristic roughly eight-variant TCR beta motif.

Quantitative 5'-RACE with molecular barcodes produced the TCR beta libraries. TCRdb fed the 5' RACE reads into MiXCR, producing one record per CDR3 protein. The sample holds about 120,000 distinct CDR3 sequences, about an eighth seen once. The sequence derives from a female donor with ankylosing spondylitis or in good health (not recorded which). The material sequenced was blood, either unsorted or a sorted T cell fraction (not recorded which). The chain couples TRBV19 to TRBJ2-7; 8 bases agree with TRBD1. The CDR3 loop is CASSTRTGPNEQYF. The CDR3 DNA follows: TGTGCCAGTAGTACCCGGACAGGGCCGAACGAGCAGTACTTC. Full variable domain (rest looked up from reference TRBV19 and TRBJ2-7): DGGITQSPKYLFRKEGQNVTLSCEQNLNHDAMYWYRQDPGQGLRLIYYSQIVNDFQKGDIAEGYSVSREKKESFPLTVTSAQKNPTAFYLCASSTRTGPNEQYFGPGTRLTVT.